This TCR beta chain was retrieved from a study of response to subunit inactivated influenza vaccine. Notes on the study in general: Every seasonal influenza vaccination brings in few new T cells, the authors suggested.

For this clonotype: What it recognizes is unknown.

CDR1 LNHNV and CDR2 YYDKDF come from the germline V gene (reference sequence). The CDR3 runs 17 residues. Germline trimming cut 0 bases from V and 5 bases from J; bases unmatched to any gene: 6. One entry per CDR3 protein results from TCRdb running MiXCR on the RT-PCR reads. The profile shows hundreds of thousands of distinct CDR3 sequences, approximately 14% of them singletons. The input for sequencing was PBMCs from blood, taken less than 13 days after vaccination. The rearrangement links TRBV15 to TRBJ2-1; 11 bases agree with TRBD2. The origin of this receptor is a man aged 45 to 65 who received an inactivated influenza vaccine. CDR3 DNA: TGTGCCACCAGCAGAGATATTGGACTAGCGGGTAACAATGAGCAGTTCTTC. Encoded protein: CATSRDIGLAGNNEQFF.